The rows below give T cell receptor beta chains drawn from one sample of a study of CD8+ T cells in alopecia areata. Only in-frame clones appear in the TCRdb table, and some are missing; sequencing was by immunoSEQ multiplex PCR. The sample has more than 200,000 clones; approximately 72% are singletons. The material was CD4+ T cells sorted from blood, obtained around week 46, from a patient treated with tofacitinib. These receptors were collected from a human donor with alopecia areata. The CDR3 runs from the conserved cysteine through the conserved F or W. The D gene is left open where the match is weak. Some rows have no size entry. The others give once, few or many, or a class for an expanded clone.

DNA: TGTGCCAGCACCCCCCTTGAACAGGAGAACACTGAAGCTTTCTTT
CDR3: CASTPLEQENTEAFF
size: .
V: TRBV25-1
J: TRBJ1-1
D: .

DNA: TGTGCCAGCGAGGACAGGGGCGTGAACACTGAAGCTTTCTTT
CDR3: CASEDRGVNTEAFF
size: .
V: TRBV7-2
J: TRBJ1-1
D: TRBD1

DNA: TGTGCCACCGGGGCGTGGGGCACTGAAGCTTTCTTT
CDR3: CATGAWGTEAFF
size: .
V: TRBV15
J: TRBJ1-1
D: .

DNA: TGCAGCGTTGCAGGTAGCGGGGGGGCCGGTACCAACGAGCAGTACTTC
CDR3: CSVAGSGGAGTNEQYF
size: .
V: TRBV29-1
J: TRBJ2-7
D: TRBD2

DNA: TGTGCCAGCAGCTCCCAACAGGGGGGAGAGCAGTACTTC
CDR3: CASSSQQGGEQYF
size: .
V: TRBV7-2
J: TRBJ2-7
D: TRBD1

DNA: TGCAGCGTCGAGGACAGGCGAGGTCTTGAGACCCAGTACTTC
CDR3: CSVEDRRGLETQYF
size: .
V: TRBV29-1
J: TRBJ2-5
D: TRBD1

DNA: TGTGCCAGCAGCGAAAAGAGCGGGGGGGCTTTAGATACGCAGTATTTT
CDR3: CASSEKSGGALDTQYF
size: once
V: TRBV5-6
J: TRBJ2-3
D: TRBD2

DNA: TGTGCCACCTCGGACAGGGTACCCTATGGCTACACCTTC
CDR3: CATSDRVPYGYTF
size: few
V: TRBV19
J: TRBJ1-2
D: TRBD1

DNA: TGTGCCTGGAGGGGGGGCAGGGGACAGCCCCAGCATTTT
CDR3: CAWRGGRGQPQHF
size: .
V: TRBV30
J: TRBJ1-5
D: .

DNA: TGCGCCAGCAGCTTGGTGGGGATCGCCTACGAGCAGTACTTC
CDR3: CASSLVGIAYEQYF
size: .
V: TRBV5-1
J: TRBJ2-7
D: .

DNA: TGCAGCGTTGACCTCGCGAACACCGGGGAGCTGTTTTTT
CDR3: CSVDLANTGELFF
size: .
V: TRBV29-1
J: TRBJ2-2
D: .

DNA: TGTGCCAGCTCACCACCCCTTTTTAACACTGAAGCTTTCTTT
CDR3: CASSPPLFNTEAFF
size: .
V: TRBV18
J: TRBJ1-1
D: .

DNA: TGCAGCGTACGCGGGACAGTCGGCCGCGGCACTGAAGCTTTCTTT
CDR3: CSVRGTVGRGTEAFF
size: few
V: TRBV29-1
J: TRBJ1-1
D: TRBD1

DNA: TGTGCCAGCAGCTTAATGACTCTCGCTGGGGCCAACGTCCTGACTTTC
CDR3: CASSLMTLAGANVLTF
size: .
V: TRBV7-8
J: TRBJ2-6
D: .

DNA: TGCAGCGTCGTAGGAAGGGAGACCCAGTACTTC
CDR3: CSVVGRETQYF
size: .
V: TRBV29-1
J: TRBJ2-5
D: .

DNA: TGCAGCGTTGAAAAGGGTAGGGGAGGTAACTATGGCTACACCTTC
CDR3: CSVEKGRGGNYGYTF
size: .
V: TRBV29-1
J: TRBJ1-2
D: .

DNA: TGTGCCTGGAGTATAGCCGGGACAGGGGGCTCTGAAGCTTTCTTT
CDR3: CAWSIAGTGGSEAFF
size: once
V: TRBV30
J: TRBJ1-1
D: TRBD1

DNA: TGTGCCAGCAGCTTAGCGCGGCTAGCGGGGGGGCCCGCGGATACGCAGTATTTT
CDR3: CASSLARLAGGPADTQYF
size: .
V: TRBV7-2
J: TRBJ2-3
D: TRBD2

DNA: TGTGCCAGTAGTATATTTTCTACGACAGGGAATAATGAGCAGTTCTTC
CDR3: CASSIFSTTGNNEQFF
size: few
V: TRBV19
J: TRBJ2-1
D: TRBD1

DNA: TGTGCCAGCAGCCAGCCCAGGGGCGAGTATGGCTACACCTTC
CDR3: CASSQPRGEYGYTF
size: once
V: TRBV7-2
J: TRBJ1-2
D: .

DNA: TGTGCCAGCAGCCAAGGTGTGGTCCAGGCCCAGTACTTC
CDR3: CASSQGVVQAQYF
size: .
V: TRBV14
J: TRBJ2-5
D: .

DNA: TGCGCCAGCAGCCAAGTTGTAGGAGAGACCCAGTACTTC
CDR3: CASSQVVGETQYF
size: .
V: TRBV4-3
J: TRBJ2-5
D: .

DNA: TGTGCCAGCAGCCAAGATGGCAGGATCAGTGAGAATCAGCCCCAGCATTTT
CDR3: CASSQDGRISENQPQHF
size: .
V: TRBV4-2
J: TRBJ1-5
D: .

DNA: TGTGCCAGCAGCGTAGGAGCAGGGGGCTACTCCTACGAGCAGTACTTC
CDR3: CASSVGAGGYSYEQYF
size: .
V: TRBV9
J: TRBJ2-7
D: TRBD1

DNA: TGCAGCGTTAACAGGGAAAACTATGGCTACACCTTC
CDR3: CSVNRENYGYTF
size: .
V: TRBV29-1
J: TRBJ1-2
D: .

DNA: TGTGCCAGCAGCGTAGAGAGACCGGAGCCCTTC
CDR3: CASSVERPEPF
size: .
V: TRBV9
J: TRBJ2-7
D: .

DNA: TGCAGCGCTATTGACAGGGACAGGGGGTTCTTC
CDR3: CSAIDRDRGFF
size: .
V: TRBV29-1
J: TRBJ2-1
D: TRBD1

DNA: TGTGCCAGCAGTCCGAGACTGCGGGGGGGCCTCAGCAATGAGCAGTTCTTC
CDR3: CASSPRLRGGLSNEQFF
size: .
V: TRBV2
J: TRBJ2-1
D: TRBD2

DNA: TGCGCCAGCAGCTTGGATGGCGGATCGAACACCGGGGAGCTGTTTTTT
CDR3: CASSLDGGSNTGELFF
size: few
V: TRBV5-1
J: TRBJ2-2
D: .

DNA: TGTGCCAGCAGCTCGGGACTGCGCGGGAGTGGCTACACCTTC
CDR3: CASSSGLRGSGYTF
size: once
V: TRBV7-2
J: TRBJ1-2
D: .